This TCR beta chain is from a study of cytomegalovirus exposure and HLA in healthy donors. This clone was picked up a small number of times. The antigen remains unidentified. Germline V gene data show CDR1 as KGHSH and CDR2 as LQKENI. Trimming took off 4 bases at V and 4 bases at J, with 23 bases between the two ends. The CDR3 sequence is 17 residues long. Findings of the study overall: According to reports, the classifier identified cytomegalovirus status with high specificity and sensitivity. Certain sequence variants were highly shared and formed a cluster, and this cluster was likely a sequencing artifact.

A multiplex PCR was run with 60 Vbeta primers and 13 Jbeta primers. Sequenced by immunoSEQ multiplex PCR; TCRdb stores in-frame clones only, minus some. This sample has about 130,000 clones, with less than 85% found just once. The receptor comes from a man aged 18 to 30 in good health and CMV-seropositive. The V and J genes are TRBV18 and TRBJ2-7, with D possibly being TRBD1 (6 bases). Sample: PBMCs. CDR3: CASSLLPESAGVYEQYF. CDR3 coding DNA: TGTGCCAGCTCACTCCTCCCCGAGTCGGCAGGGGTTTACGAGCAGTACTTC.